The present T cell receptor (beta chain) was sequenced within a study of T cell responses to AZD1222 COVID-19 vaccine. Study observations and caveats: Dominant CD4 TCR responses targeted spike regions 160-218 and 743-854. The study reported that nearly half of spike-specific TCRs target unmutated variant regions.

To note about this clone: The antigen is not known.

Profiling relied on immunoSEQ multiplex PCR, and the TCRdb table lists in-frame clones only, not all of them. This table holds 130,000 or so clones, about 82% found once. The CDR3 totals 15 residues. Germline CDR1 is MDHEN and CDR2 is SYDVKM. Trimming removed 5 bases from V and 3 bases from J, with 16 bases in between. This specimen was peripheral blood, taken on day 0 of AZD1222 vaccination. The receptor comes from an adult in good health. The chain carries TRBV28 and TRBJ2-5; D perhaps matches TRBD1 (5 bases). DNA for the CDR3: TGTGCCAGCAGTACGACATCTGACAGAGAAGAGACCCAGTACTTC. Its protein is CASSTTSDREETQYF.